Sequencing of this T cell receptor (beta chain) was carried out in a study of regulatory T cells in long-lasting Graves disease. Study at large: Persistent cases were those of Graves' disease that involved over 5 years of antithyroid drugs with positive TSH receptor antibodies.

This CDR3 spans 13 amino acids. Trimming left V 10 bases short and J 7 bases short, with 14 bases between. Germline CDR1 and CDR2: LNHDA and SQIVND (reference sequence). Comment on this clonotype: The CDR3 does not end in the conserved phenylalanine or tryptophan, so this is likely a read error.

Building the TCR beta libraries relied on iRepertoire HTBI primers, and CDR3 regions underwent Arm-PCR. TCRdb recomputed calls from the multiplex PCR reads with MiXCR, one row per CDR3 protein. The table records around 450,000 distinct CDR3 sequences, 20% to 25% of them present only once. Time point in this sample: persistent/refractory GD, antithyroid drugs over 5 years with positive TRAb. Preparation of the TCR library used RNA extracted from PBMCs. The sequence came from a female donor with Graves disease. The chain has TRBV19 and TRBJ1-6, with D possibly matching TRBD1 (6 bases). Specimen: peripheral blood mononuclear cells (PBMCs), collected when the disease was refractory, from a patient treated with antithyroid drugs. The CDR3: CATTPGENSPLHS. The CDR3 DNA reads as TGTGCCACCACCCCAGGGGAGAATTCACCCCTCCACTCT.